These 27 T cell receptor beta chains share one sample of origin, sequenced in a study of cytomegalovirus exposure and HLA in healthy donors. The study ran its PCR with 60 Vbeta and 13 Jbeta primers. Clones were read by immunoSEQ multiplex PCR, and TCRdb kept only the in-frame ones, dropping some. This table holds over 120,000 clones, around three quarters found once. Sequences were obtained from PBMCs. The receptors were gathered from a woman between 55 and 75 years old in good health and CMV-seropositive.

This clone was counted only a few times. Written as DNA, the CDR3 is TGTGCCTGGAGTGTACAAGGACAGGGGACCTACAATGAGCAGTTCTTC. This translates into CAWSVQGQGTYNEQFF. The chain employs TRBV30 and TRBJ2-1; TRBD1 aligns across 9 bases. The CDR3 sequence is 16 residues long. The junction had 5 bases not matched to a gene; V was cut back by 0 bases and J by 2 bases. The germline V gene encodes CDR1 GTSNPN and CDR2 SVGIG (reference sequence).

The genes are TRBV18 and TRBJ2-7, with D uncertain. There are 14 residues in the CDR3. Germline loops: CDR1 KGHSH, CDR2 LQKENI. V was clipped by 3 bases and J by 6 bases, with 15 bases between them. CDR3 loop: CASSPMRKPSEQYF. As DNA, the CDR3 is TGTGCCAGCTCACCGATGAGGAAGCCTTCCGAGCAGTACTTC.

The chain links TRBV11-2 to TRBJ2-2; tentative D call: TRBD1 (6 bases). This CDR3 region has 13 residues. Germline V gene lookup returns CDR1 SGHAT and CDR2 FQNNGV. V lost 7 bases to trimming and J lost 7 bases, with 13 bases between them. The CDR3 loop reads CASTPGASGELFF. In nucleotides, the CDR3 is TGTGCCAGCACCCCAGGGGCTAGCGGGGAGCTGTTTTTT.

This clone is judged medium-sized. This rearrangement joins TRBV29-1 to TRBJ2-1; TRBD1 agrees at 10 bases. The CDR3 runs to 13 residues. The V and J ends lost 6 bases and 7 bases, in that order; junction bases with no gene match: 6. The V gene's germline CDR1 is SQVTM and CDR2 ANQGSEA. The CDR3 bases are TGCAGCGTCCGACAGGGGGCTGGAAATGAGCAGTTCTTC. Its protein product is CSVRQGAGNEQFF.

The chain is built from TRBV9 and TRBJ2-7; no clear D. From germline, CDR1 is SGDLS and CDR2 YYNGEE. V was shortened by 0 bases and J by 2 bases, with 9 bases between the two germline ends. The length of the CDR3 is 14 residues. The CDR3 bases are TGTGCCAGCAGCGTAGGGCAGAAAACCTACGAGCAGTACTTC. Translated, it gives CASSVGQKTYEQYF. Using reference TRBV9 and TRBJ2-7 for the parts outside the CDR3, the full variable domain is DSGVTQTPKHLITATGQRVTLRCSPRSGDLSVYWYQQSLDQGLQFLIQYYNGEERAKGNILERFSAQQFPDLHSELNLSSLELGDSALYFCASSVGQKTYEQYFGPGTRLTVT.

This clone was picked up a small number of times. DNA for the CDR3: TGCGCCAGCAAAGAGACAGACTCCTACGAGCAGTACTTC. It specifies CASKETDSYEQYF. This sequence joins TRBV5-1 and TRBJ2-7, with D perhaps matching TRBD1 (5 bases). In germline, CDR1 is SGHRS, CDR2 YFSETQ. There are 13 residues in the CDR3. Deletions cut 6 bases from V and 0 bases from J, with 10 bases between.

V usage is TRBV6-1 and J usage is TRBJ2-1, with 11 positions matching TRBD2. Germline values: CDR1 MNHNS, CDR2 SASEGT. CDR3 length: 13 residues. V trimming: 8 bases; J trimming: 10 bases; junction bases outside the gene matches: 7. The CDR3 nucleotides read TGTGCCAGCTTACTAGCGGGAGCTTACGAGCAGTTCTTC. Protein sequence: CASLLAGAYEQFF.

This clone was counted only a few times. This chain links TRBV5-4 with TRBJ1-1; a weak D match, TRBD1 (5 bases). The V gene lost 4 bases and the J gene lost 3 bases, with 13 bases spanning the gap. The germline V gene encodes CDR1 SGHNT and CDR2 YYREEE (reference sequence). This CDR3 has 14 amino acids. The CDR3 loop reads CASSVGWGDTEAFF. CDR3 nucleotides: TGTGCCAGCAGCGTTGGGTGGGGGGACACTGAAGCTTTCTTT. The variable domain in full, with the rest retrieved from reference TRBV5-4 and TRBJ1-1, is ETGVTQSPTHLIKTRGQQVTLRCSSQSGHNTVSWYQQALGQGPQFIFQYYREEENGRGNFPPRFSGLQFPNYSSELNVNALELDDSALYLCASSVGWGDTEAFFGQGTRLTVV.

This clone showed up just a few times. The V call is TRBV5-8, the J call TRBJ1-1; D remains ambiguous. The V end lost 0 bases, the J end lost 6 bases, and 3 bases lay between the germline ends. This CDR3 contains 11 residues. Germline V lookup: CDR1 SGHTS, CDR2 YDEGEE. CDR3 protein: CASSLVAEAFF. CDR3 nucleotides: TGTGCCAGCAGCTTGGTCGCTGAAGCTTTCTTT.

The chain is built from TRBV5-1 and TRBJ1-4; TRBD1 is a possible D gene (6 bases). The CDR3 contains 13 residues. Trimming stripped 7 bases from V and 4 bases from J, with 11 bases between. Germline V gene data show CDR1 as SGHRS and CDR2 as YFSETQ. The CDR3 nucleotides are TGCGCCAGCGCAGGGGATAATAATGAAAAACTGTTTTTT. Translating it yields CASAGDNNEKLFF.

The CDR3, as DNA: TGTGCCAGTAGTTCTGGAGGGTTGGGTGAAAAACTGTTTTTT. As protein: CASSSGGLGEKLFF. The chain couples TRBV19 to TRBJ1-4, with no clear D. The CDR3 has 14 amino acids. The V and J ends lost 5 bases and 7 bases respectively, with 14 bases between them. In germline, CDR1 is LNHDA, CDR2 SQIVND (reference sequence).

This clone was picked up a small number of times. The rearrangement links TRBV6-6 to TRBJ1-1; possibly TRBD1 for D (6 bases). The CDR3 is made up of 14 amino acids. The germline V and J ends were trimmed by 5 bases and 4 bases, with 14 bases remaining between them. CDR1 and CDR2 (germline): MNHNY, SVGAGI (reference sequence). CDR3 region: CASSLQGFGTEAFF. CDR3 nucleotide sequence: TGTGCCAGCAGTCTACAGGGATTCGGCACTGAAGCTTTCTTT.

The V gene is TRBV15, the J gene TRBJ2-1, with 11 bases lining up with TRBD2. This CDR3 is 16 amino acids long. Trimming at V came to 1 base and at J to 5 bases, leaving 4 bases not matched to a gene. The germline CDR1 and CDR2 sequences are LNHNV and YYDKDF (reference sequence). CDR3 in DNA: TGTGCCACCAGCAGAGTACAACTAGCGGGAGACAATGAGCAGTTCTTC. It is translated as CATSRVQLAGDNEQFF.

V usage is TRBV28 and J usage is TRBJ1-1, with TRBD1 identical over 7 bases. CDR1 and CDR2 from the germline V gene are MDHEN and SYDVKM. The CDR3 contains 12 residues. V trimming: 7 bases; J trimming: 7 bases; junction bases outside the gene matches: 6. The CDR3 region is CASTGTVGEAFF. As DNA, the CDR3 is TGTGCCAGCACCGGGACAGTGGGTGAAGCTTTCTTT. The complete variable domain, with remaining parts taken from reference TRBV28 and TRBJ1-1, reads DVKVTQSSRYLVKRTGEKVFLECVQDMDHENMFWYRQDPGLGLRLIYFSYDVKMKEKGDIPEGYSVSREKKERFSLILESASTNQTSMYLCASTGTVGEAFFGQGTRLTVV.

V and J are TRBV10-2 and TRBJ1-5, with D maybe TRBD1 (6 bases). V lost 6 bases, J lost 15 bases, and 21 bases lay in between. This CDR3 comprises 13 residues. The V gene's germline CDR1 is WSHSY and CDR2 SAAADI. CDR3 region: CASSPRGAGVRHF. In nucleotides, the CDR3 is TGCGCCAGCAGCCCCAGGGGAGCGGGAGTAAGGCATTTT.

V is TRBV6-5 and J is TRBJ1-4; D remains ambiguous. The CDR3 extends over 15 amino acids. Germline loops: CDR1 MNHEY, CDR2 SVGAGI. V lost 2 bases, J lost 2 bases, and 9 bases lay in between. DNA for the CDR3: TGTGCCAGCAGTTACCTCGGGGTGACTAATGAAAAACTGTTTTTT. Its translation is CASSYLGVTNEKLFF.

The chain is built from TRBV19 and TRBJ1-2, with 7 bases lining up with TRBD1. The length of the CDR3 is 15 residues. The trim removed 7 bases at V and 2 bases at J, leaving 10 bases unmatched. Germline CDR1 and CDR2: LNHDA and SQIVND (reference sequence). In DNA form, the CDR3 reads TGTGCCAGTAACAACAGGGGAATAGGGAACTATGGCTACACCTTC. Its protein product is CASNNRGIGNYGYTF. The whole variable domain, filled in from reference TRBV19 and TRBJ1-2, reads DGGITQSPKYLFRKEGQNVTLSCEQNLNHDAMYWYRQDPGQGLRLIYYSQIVNDFQKGDIAEGYSVSREKKESFPLTVTSAQKNPTAFYLCASNNRGIGNYGYTFGSGTRLTVV.

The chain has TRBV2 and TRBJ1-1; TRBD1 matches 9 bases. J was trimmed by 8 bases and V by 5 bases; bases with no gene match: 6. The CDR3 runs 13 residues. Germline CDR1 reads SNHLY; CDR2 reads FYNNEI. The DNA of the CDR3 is TGTGCCAGCAGTAGAGGGACAGGGAGGGAAGCTTTCTTT. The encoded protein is CASSRGTGREAFF. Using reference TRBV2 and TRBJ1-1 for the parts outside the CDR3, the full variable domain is EPEVTQTPSHQVTQMGQEVILRCVPISNHLYFYWYRQILGQKVEFLVSFYNNEISEKSEIFDDQFSVERPDGSNFTLKIRSTKLEDSAMYFCASSRGTGREAFFGQGTRLTVV.

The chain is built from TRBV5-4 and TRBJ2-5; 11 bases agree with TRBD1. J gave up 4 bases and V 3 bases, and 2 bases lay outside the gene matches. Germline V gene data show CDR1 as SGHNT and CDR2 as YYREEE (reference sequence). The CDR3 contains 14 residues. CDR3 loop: CASSWGQGGETQYF. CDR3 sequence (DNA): TGTGCCAGCAGCTGGGGACAGGGGGGAGAGACCCAGTACTTC.

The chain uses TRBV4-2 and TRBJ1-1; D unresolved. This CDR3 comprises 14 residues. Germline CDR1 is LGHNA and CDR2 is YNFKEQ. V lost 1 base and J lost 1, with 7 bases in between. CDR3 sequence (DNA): TGTGCCAGCAGCCAAGTGTCCAAGAACACTGAAGCTTTCTTT. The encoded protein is CASSQVSKNTEAFF.

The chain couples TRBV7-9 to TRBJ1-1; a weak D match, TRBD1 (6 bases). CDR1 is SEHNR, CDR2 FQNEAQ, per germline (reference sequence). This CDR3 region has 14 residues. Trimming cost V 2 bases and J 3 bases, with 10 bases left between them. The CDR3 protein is CASSLLSGDTEAFF. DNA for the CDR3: TGTGCCAGCAGCTTATTATCAGGGGACACTGAAGCTTTCTTT.

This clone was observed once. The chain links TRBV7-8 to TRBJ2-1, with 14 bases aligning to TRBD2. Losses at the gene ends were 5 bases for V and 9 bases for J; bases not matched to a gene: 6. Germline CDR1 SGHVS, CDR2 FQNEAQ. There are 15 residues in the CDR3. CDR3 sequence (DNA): TGTGCCAGCAGCATTCCGGGACTAGCGGGAGTTGAGCAGTTCTTC. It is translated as CASSIPGLAGVEQFF. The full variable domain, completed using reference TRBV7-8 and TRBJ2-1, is GAGVSQSPRYKVAKRGQDVALRCDPISGHVSLFWYQQALGQGPEFLTYFQNEAQLDKSGLPSDRFFAERPEGSVSTLKIQRTQQEDSAVYLCASSIPGLAGVEQFFGPGTRLTVL.

The CDR3 loop is CASSLGPGQGRTDTQYF. CDR3 DNA sequence: TGTGCCAGCAGCCTTGGGCCGGGACAGGGCCGCACAGATACGCAGTATTTT. The chain joins TRBV11-3 to TRBJ2-3; 9 nucleotides align to TRBD1. There are 17 residues in the CDR3. In germline, CDR1 is SGHNT, CDR2 YENEEA. V was clipped by 5 bases and J by 1 base; unmatched bases: 10.

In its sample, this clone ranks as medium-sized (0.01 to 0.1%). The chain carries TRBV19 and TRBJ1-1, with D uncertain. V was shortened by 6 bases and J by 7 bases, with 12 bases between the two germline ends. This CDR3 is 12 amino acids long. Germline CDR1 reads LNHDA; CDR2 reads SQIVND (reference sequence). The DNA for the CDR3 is TGTGCCAGTAGGGCCGGGATTATTGAAGCTTTCTTT. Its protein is CASRAGIIEAFF.

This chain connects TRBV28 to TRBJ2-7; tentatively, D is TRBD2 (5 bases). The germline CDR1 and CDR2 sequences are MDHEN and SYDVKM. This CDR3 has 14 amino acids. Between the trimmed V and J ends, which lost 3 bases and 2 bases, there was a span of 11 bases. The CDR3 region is CASSFGEPPYEQYF. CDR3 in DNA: TGTGCCAGCAGTTTTGGGGAGCCCCCCTACGAGCAGTACTTC.

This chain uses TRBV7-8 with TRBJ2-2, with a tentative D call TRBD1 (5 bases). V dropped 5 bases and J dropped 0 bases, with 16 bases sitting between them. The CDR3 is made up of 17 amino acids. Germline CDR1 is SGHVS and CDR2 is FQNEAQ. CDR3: CASSPLQGATNTGELFF. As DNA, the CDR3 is TGTGCCAGCAGCCCACTACAAGGGGCGACGAACACCGGGGAGCTGTTTTTT.

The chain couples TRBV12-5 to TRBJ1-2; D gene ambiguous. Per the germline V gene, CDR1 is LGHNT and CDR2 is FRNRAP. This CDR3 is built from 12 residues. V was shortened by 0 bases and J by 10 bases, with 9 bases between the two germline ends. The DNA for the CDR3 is TGTGCTAGTGGTTTGGTACCTGGAGCCTACACCTTC. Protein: CASGLVPGAYTF.